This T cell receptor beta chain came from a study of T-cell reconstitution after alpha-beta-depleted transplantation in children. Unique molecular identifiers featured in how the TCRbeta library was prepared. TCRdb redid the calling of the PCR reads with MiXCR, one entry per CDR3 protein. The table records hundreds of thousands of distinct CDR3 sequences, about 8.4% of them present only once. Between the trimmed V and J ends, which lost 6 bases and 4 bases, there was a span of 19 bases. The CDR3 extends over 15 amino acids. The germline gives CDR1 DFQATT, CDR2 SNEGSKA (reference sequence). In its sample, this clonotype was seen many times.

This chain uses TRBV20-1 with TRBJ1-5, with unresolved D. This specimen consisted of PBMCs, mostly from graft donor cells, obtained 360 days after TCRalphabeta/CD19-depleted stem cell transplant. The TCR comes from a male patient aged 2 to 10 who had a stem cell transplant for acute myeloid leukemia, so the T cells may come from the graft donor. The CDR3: CSAHKEAGRNQPQHF. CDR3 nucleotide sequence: TGCAGTGCCCACAAGGAGGCAGGCCGTAATCAGCCCCAGCATTTT.